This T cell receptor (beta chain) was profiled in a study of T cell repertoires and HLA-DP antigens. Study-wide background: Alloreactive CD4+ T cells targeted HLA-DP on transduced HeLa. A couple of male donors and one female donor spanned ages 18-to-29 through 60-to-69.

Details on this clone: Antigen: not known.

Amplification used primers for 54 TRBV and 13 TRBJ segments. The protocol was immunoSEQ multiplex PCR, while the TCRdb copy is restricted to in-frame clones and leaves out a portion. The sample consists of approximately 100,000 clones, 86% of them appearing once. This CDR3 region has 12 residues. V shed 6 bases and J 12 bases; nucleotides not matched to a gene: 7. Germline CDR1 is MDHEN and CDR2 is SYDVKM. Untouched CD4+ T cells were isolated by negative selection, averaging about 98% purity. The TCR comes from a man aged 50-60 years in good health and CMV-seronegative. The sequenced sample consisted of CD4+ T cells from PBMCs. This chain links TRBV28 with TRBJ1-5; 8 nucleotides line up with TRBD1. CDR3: CASSPPTGDQHF. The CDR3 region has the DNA TGTGCCAGCAGCCCCCCGACAGGGGACCAGCATTTT. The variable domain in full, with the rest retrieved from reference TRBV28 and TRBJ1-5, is DVKVTQSSRYLVKRTGEKVFLECVQDMDHENMFWYRQDPGLGLRLIYFSYDVKMKEKGDIPEGYSVSREKKERFSLILESASTNQTSMYLCASSPPTGDQHFGDGTRLSIL.